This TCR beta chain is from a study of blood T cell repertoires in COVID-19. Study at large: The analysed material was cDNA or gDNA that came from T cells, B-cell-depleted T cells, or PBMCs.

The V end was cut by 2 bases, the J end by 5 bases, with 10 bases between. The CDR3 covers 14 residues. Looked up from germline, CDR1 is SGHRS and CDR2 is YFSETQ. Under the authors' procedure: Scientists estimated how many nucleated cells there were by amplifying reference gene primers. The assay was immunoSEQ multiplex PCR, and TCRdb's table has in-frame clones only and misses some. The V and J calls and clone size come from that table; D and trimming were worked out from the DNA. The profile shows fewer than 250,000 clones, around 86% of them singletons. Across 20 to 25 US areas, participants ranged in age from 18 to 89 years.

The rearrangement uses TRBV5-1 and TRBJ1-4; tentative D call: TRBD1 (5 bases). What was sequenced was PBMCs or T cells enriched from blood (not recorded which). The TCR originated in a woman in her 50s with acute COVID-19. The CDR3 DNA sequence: TGCGCCAGCAGCTTACCAGGGAACAATGAAAAACTGTTTTTT. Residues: CASSLPGNNEKLFF.